The next 26 T cell receptor beta chains were all read from a single sample in a study of blood T cell repertoires in COVID-19. Here immunoSEQ multiplex PCR was the method, and the copy in TCRdb shows in-frame clones only, minus some. The sample holds around 140,000 clones, just under 80% seen once. Material for sequencing was peripheral blood. The origin of the receptors is a woman aged 55 to 70 with acute or convalescent COVID-19.

This sequence joins TRBV15 and TRBJ2-2, with TRBD1 identical over 9 bases. Germline-derived CDR1 and CDR2 are LNHNV and YYDKDF (reference sequence). With V trimmed by 0 bases and J by 9 bases, 20 bases remained unmatched. The CDR3 length is 20 residues. The CDR3 reads CATSRDFSLGTGTTGRELFF. As DNA, the CDR3 is TGTGCCACCAGCAGAGATTTTTCACTGGGGACAGGGACCACCGGCCGGGAGCTGTTTTTT. Filled out from reference TRBV15 and TRBJ2-2, the complete variable domain reads DAMVIQNPRYQVTQFGKPVTLSCSQTLNHNVMYWYQQKSSQAPKLLFHYYDKDFNNEADTPDNFQSRRPNTSFCFLDIRSPGLGDTAMYLCATSRDFSLGTGTTGRELFFGEGSRLTVL.

The chain couples TRBV28 to TRBJ2-7, with 12 bases identical to TRBD2. Germline values: CDR1 MDHEN, CDR2 SYDVKM. J lost 7 bases, V lost 3 bases, and 4 bases had no gene match. The CDR3 has 14 residues. The chain's CDR3 is CASSLLAGGGEQYF. In DNA, the CDR3 is TGTGCCAGCAGTTTGCTAGCGGGAGGGGGAGAGCAGTACTTC.

The chain joins TRBV10-1 to TRBJ2-3; D perhaps matches TRBD2 (6 bases). The V end was cut by 2 bases, the J end by 0 bases, with 9 bases between. Germline CDR1 is WNHNN and CDR2 is SYGVQD (reference sequence). There are 15 residues in the CDR3. CDR3 loop: CASSETGASTDTQYF. CDR3 bases: TGCGCCAGCAGTGAGACGGGAGCGAGCACAGATACGCAGTATTTT.

The rearrangement links TRBV5-1 to TRBJ2-2; D might be TRBD1 (6 bases). Germline V gene lookup returns CDR1 SGHRS and CDR2 YFSETQ. The CDR3 has 15 amino acids. Trimming cost V 3 bases and J 5 bases, with 14 bases left between them. The CDR3: CASSWETGRTGELFF. The CDR3 coding sequence is TGCGCCAGCAGCTGGGAAACAGGGCGTACCGGGGAGCTGTTTTTT.

V is TRBV6-6 and J is TRBJ2-1; tentative D call: TRBD1 (5 bases). The ends were cut back, 5 bases at V and 6 bases at J, with 23 bases in the middle. This CDR3 region has 17 residues. Per germline, CDR1 MNHNY and CDR2 SVGAGI (reference sequence). DNA for the CDR3: TGTGCCAGCAGTCTTACTCTGGGTCAGGGATCCGGCAATGAGCAGTTCTTC. This encodes CASSLTLGQGSGNEQFF.

V and J are TRBV7-9 and TRBJ2-5; 8 bases are a match to TRBD1. CDR1 and CDR2 (germline): SEHNR, FQNEAQ (reference sequence). J was trimmed by 4 bases and V by 4 bases; bases with no gene match: 8. The CDR3 runs to 15 residues. The CDR3 reads CASSSTGDRGETQYF. DNA of the CDR3: TGTGCCAGCAGCTCAACGGGCGACAGGGGAGAGACCCAGTACTTC.

This clone was picked up one time. The chain carries TRBV4-1 and TRBJ2-1, with D perhaps matching TRBD2 (5 bases). V was pared by 5 bases and J by 9 bases, with 14 bases between. Looked up from germline, CDR1 is MGHRA and CDR2 is YSYEKL. The CDR3 is made up of 13 amino acids. The CDR3 loop reads CASSDGVVVEQFF. In nucleotides, the CDR3 is TGCGCCAGCAGCGACGGGGTAGTTGTTGAGCAGTTCTTC.

The V and J genes are TRBV6-5 and TRBJ2-1; unclear D gene. The germline gives CDR1 MNHEY, CDR2 SVGAGI. Trimming removed 7 bases at V and 1 base at J, with 11 bases between. This CDR3 region has 14 residues. The CDR3 region is CASMSQSSYNEQFF. The CDR3 nucleotides are TGTGCCAGCATGTCGCAGTCGTCCTACAATGAGCAGTTCTTC.

The chain uses TRBV6-5 and TRBJ1-4; 9 nucleotides line up with TRBD1. The CDR3 runs to 14 residues. With 6 bases clipped from V and 8 bases from J, the junction kept 7 bases outside the gene matches. The germline V gene has CDR1 MNHEY and CDR2 SVGAGI. The CDR3 DNA sequence: TGTGCCAGCAGCAGGGACAGGGTGGACGAAAAACTGTTTTTT. This codes for CASSRDRVDEKLFF.

This clone has more than one count but fewer than ten. V and J are TRBV10-3 and TRBJ2-5; tentatively, D is TRBD2 (5 bases). Between the trimmed V and J ends, which lost 8 bases and 1 base, there was a span of 8 bases. Germline values: CDR1 ENHRY, CDR2 SYGVKD. This CDR3 is built from 12 residues. CDR3 DNA sequence: TGTGCCATCGGAGGCAGCCAAGAGACCCAGTACTTC. Translation: CAIGGSQETQYF.

The chain employs TRBV20-1 and TRBJ2-7; 8 bases are a match to TRBD2. CDR1 and CDR2 (germline): DFQATT, SNEGSKA (reference sequence). J gave up 6 bases and V 5 bases, and 3 bases lay outside the gene matches. This CDR3 region has 11 residues. The CDR3 bases are TGCAGTGCTGACGGGACTAGCGAGCAGTACTTC. Protein: CSADGTSEQYF.

The chain couples TRBV27 to TRBJ2-3; D perhaps matches TRBD2 (6 bases). The V gene's germline CDR1 is MNHEY and CDR2 SMNVEV (reference sequence). Trimming took off 6 bases at V and 2 bases at J, with 12 bases between the two ends. The CDR3 length is 14 residues. CDR3 in DNA: TGTGCCAGCAGCCCCGGGAGATTCACAGATACGCAGTATTTT. This encodes CASSPGRFTDTQYF.

The chain is built from TRBV6-5 and TRBJ1-1; 7 bases are shared with TRBD1. V lost 4 bases to trimming and J lost 1 base; unmatched junction nucleotides: 0. The CDR3 sequence is 13 residues long. Germline lookup yields CDR1 MNHEY and CDR2 SVGAGI. The CDR3 DNA reads TGTGCCAGCAGTTGGACAGGGAACACTGAAGCTTTCTTT. Protein: CASSWTGNTEAFF.

The CDR3 region is CASSLPGKNSPLHF. Here the CDR3 DNA reads TGTGCCAGCAGTTTGCCAGGAAAAAATTCACCCCTCCACTTT. This chain links TRBV28 with TRBJ1-6; D gene unclear. The CDR3 totals 14 residues. Germline CDR1 MDHEN, CDR2 SYDVKM. V gave up 3 bases and J gave up 7 bases, with 10 bases separating them.

V and J are TRBV16 and TRBJ1-2; a weak D match, TRBD1 (5 bases). In germline, CDR1 is KGHSY, CDR2 FQNENV. Trimming stripped 3 bases from V and 4 bases from J, with 12 bases between. The CDR3 has 14 amino acids. The CDR3 sequence is CASSHSRQSYGYTF. The CDR3 DNA reads TGTGCCAGCAGCCATTCCCGACAGTCCTATGGCTACACCTTC.

This clone turned up a few times. This rearrangement joins TRBV3-1 (or the pseudogene TRBV3-2) to TRBJ2-7; TRBD2 aligns across 7 bases. The CDR3 covers 15 residues. The junction had 6 bases not matched to a gene; V was cut back by 1 base and J by 3 bases. Germline CDR1 reads LGHDT; CDR2 reads YNNKEL (reference sequence). The CDR3 sequence: CASSQGGGEGYEQYF. CDR3 nucleotides: TGTGCCAGCAGCCAAGGTGGAGGGGAGGGCTACGAGCAGTACTTC.

The chain is built from TRBV5-1 and TRBJ2-7, with 10 bases fitting TRBD1. After removal of 3 bases from V and 3 bases from J, the junction contained 6 bases not matched to a gene. The CDR3 is made up of 15 amino acids. Per the germline V gene, CDR1 is SGHRS and CDR2 is YFSETQ. The CDR3 DNA is TGCGCCAGCAGCTACGACAGGGGGCCTGTCTACGAGCAGTACTTC. Residues: CASSYDRGPVYEQYF.

The V call is TRBV5-1, the J call TRBJ1-1; D perhaps matches TRBD1 (5 bases). The CDR3 is 15 residues long. V was shortened by 0 bases and J by 0 bases, with 9 bases between the two germline ends. Germline CDR1 SGHRS, CDR2 YFSETQ. DNA of the CDR3: TGCGCCAGCAGCTTGGACCAGGGAATGAACACTGAAGCTTTCTTT. Protein: CASSLDQGMNTEAFF.

The count of this clone is one. The V gene is TRBV18, the J gene TRBJ2-1, with 8 bases that match TRBD2. The CDR3 length is 14 residues. V dropped 3 bases and J dropped 3; count of bases not matched to a gene: 1. Germline loops: CDR1 KGHSH, CDR2 LQKENI. CDR3 loop: CASSPSGSYNEQFF. CDR3 bases: TGTGCCAGCTCACCGAGCGGGAGCTACAATGAGCAGTTCTTC. The full variable domain, its missing parts supplied by reference TRBV18 and TRBJ2-1, is NAGVMQNPRHLVRRRGQEARLRCSPMKGHSHVYWYRQLPEEGLKFMVYLQKENIIDESGMPKERFSAEFPKEGPSILRIQQVVRGDSAAYFCASSPSGSYNEQFFGPGTRLTVL.

This chain joins TRBV6-5 and TRBJ1-5; D is uncertain. Per the germline V gene, CDR1 is MNHEY and CDR2 is SVGAGI. This CDR3 region has 13 residues. Trimming removed 8 bases from V and 5 bases from J, with 13 bases in between. As DNA, the CDR3 is TGTGCCAGCGCGAGGGAGGTGGATCAGCCCCAGCATTTT. This sequence encodes CASAREVDQPQHF.

The chain has TRBV5-4 and TRBJ2-7; 11 bases are shared with TRBD1. Unmatched junction bases numbered 6, after V lost 4 bases and J lost 6 bases. Germline V gives CDR1 SGHNT, CDR2 YYREEE (reference sequence). The CDR3 extends over 14 amino acids. The CDR3 loop is CASSPDRGLGEQYF. The CDR3, as DNA: TGTGCCAGCAGCCCGGACAGGGGGCTAGGCGAGCAGTACTTC.

V and J are TRBV5-8 and TRBJ1-5; D not certain. The CDR3 is 13 amino acids. Trimming pared 4 bases from V and 4 bases from J, leaving 9 bases between. CDR1 and CDR2 from the germline V gene are SGHTS and YDEGEE. The CDR3, as DNA: TGTGCCAGCAGCACAACGGGGAATCAGCCCCAGCATTTT. Residues: CASSTTGNQPQHF.

J is TRBJ2-1 and V is TRBV7-9; D remains ambiguous. The CDR3 has 12 amino acids. The V end lost 1 base, the J end lost 7 bases, and 5 bases lay between the germline ends. Germline V gene data show CDR1 as SEHNR and CDR2 as FQNEAQ (reference sequence). CDR3 protein: CASSLDRNEQFF. The CDR3, as DNA: TGTGCCAGCAGCTTAGATCGGAATGAGCAGTTCTTC.

V gene TRBV11-2 combines with J gene TRBJ2-7; D is unresolved. The length of the CDR3 is 14 residues. Germline V gene sequence: CDR1 SGHAT, CDR2 FQNNGV. Trimming stripped 5 bases from V and 4 bases from J, with 15 bases between. The CDR3 sequence is CASSHHSPVYEQYF. CDR3 bases: TGTGCCAGCAGCCACCACTCTCCCGTTTACGAGCAGTACTTC.

The V call is TRBV21-1, the J call TRBJ1-5; TRBD1 reflects the table's D call only, with no check against the DNA. TRBV21-1 is noted as a pseudogene. This CDR3 is 17 amino acids long. The CDR3 protein is CASSVPTEIYSNQPQHF. The CDR3 nucleotides read TGTGCCAGCAGCGTGCCGACAGAAATTTATAGCAATCAGCCCCAGCATTTT.

The genes are TRBV29-1 and TRBJ2-1; 7 nucleotides line up with TRBD2. Per the germline V gene, CDR1 is SQVTM and CDR2 is ANQGSEA. This CDR3 has 15 residues. V dropped 4 bases and J dropped 0; count of bases not matched to a gene: 6. CDR3 bases: TGCAGCGTTGGGGTAGCGGGCCACTCCTACAATGAGCAGTTCTTC. Protein: CSVGVAGHSYNEQFF.